These T cell receptor beta chains were read from a single sample in a study of T cells in Graves' hyperthyroidism and ophthalmopathy. MiXCR, applied by TCRdb to the multiplex PCR reads, yields one record per CDR3 protein. The table records almost 500,000 distinct CDR3 sequences, approximately 23% of them present only once. The material sequenced was blood. All receptors come from a woman between 65 and 79 years old with Graves' ophthalmopathy. CDR3s include the opening cysteine and the closing phenylalanine or tryptophan. Fields, in order: D gene, V gene, J gene, clone size, CDR3 DNA, CDR3 protein. The D gene is left open where the match is weak. Some rows have no size entry. The others give once, few or many, or a class for an expanded clone.

>.|TRBV2|TRBJ2-7|few
TGTGCCAGCACGAGAGGGGGAGAGCAGTACTTC
CASTRGGEQYF
>TRBD2|TRBV6-1|TRBJ2-5|few
TGTGCCAGCTTTAGCGGGAGGGCCGTAGAGACCCAGTACTTC
CASFSGRAVETQYF
>TRBD1|TRBV30|TRBJ1-5|many
TGTGCCTGGAGTCCCGGGACAGTCAATCAGCCCCAGCATTTT
CAWSPGTVNQPQHF
>TRBD1|TRBV6-1|TRBJ2-7|.
TGTGCCAGCAGTCGGGCAGGGGGCGAAAGTCAGAACGAGCAGCACTTC
CASSRAGGESQNEQHF
>.|TRBV28|TRBJ2-1|.
TGTGCCAGCAGTATCGGGGCCAGCTCCTACAATGAGCAGTTCTTC
CASSIGASSYNEQFF
>.|TRBV10-3|TRBJ2-3|.
TGTGCCATCAGTGATTTTGGGGGAAGGGATACGCAGTATTTT
CAISDFGGRDTQYF
>.|TRBV27|TRBJ1-2|.
TGTGCCAGCAGTACCCGAACAGGAGCTAACTATGGCTACACCTTC
CASSTRTGANYGYTF
>.|TRBV3-1|TRBJ2-3|many
TGTGCCAGCAGTCTGTCGTCAGATACGCAGTATTTT
CASSLSSDTQYF
>.|TRBV10-3|TRBJ1-1|.
TGTGCCATCAGTGGAGGCACTGAAGCTTTCTTT
CAISGGTEAFF
>.|TRBV11-2|TRBJ2-5|many
TGTGCCAGCAGCTTCTCGGCAGGGAGTCTCCAAGAGACCCAGTACTTC
CASSFSAGSLQETQYF
>.|TRBV30|TRBJ1-2|many
TGTGCCTGGAGTGTCTGGTCAAGCCCTGTCTCTGGCTACACCTTC
CAWSVWSSPVSGYTF
>TRBD2|TRBV3-1|TRBJ2-1|.
TGTGCCAGCAGCCGGGCGGGACTACCCTACAATGAGCAGTTCTTC
CASSRAGLPYNEQFF
>TRBD1|TRBV12-3/TRBV12-4|TRBJ2-3|.
TGTGCCAGCAGCGGGGGGACAGGGACCAGCACAGATACGCAGTATTTT
CASSGGTGTSTDTQYF
>.|TRBV6-1|TRBJ2-7|.
TGTGCCAGCAGTGAAGAGGAGCGGCGCGAGCAGTACTTC
CASSEEERREQYF
>TRBD1|TRBV6-5|TRBJ1-6|few
TGTGCCAGCAGTTACCATCCGACAGGGAGCTCCTATAATTCACCCCTCCACTTT
CASSYHPTGSSYNSPLHF
>.|TRBV5-1|TRBJ2-1|.
TGCGCCAGCCGCTTTACGCCGGAGAATGAGCAGTTCTTC
CASRFTPENEQFF
>.|TRBV7-8|TRBJ2-7|.
TGTGCCAGCAGCTTCCCTCCCACCTACGAGCAGTACTTC
CASSFPPTYEQYF
>TRBD1|TRBV4-2|TRBJ1-2|few
TGTGCCAGCAGCCAAGATTGGCAGGGGGCCGGTGGCTACACCTTC
CASSQDWQGAGGYTF
>.|TRBV4-3|TRBJ1-3|.
TGCGCCAGCAGCCCTTATCTGGGGGTCTCTGGAAACACCATATATTTT
CASSPYLGVSGNTIYF
>.|TRBV29-1|TRBJ2-7|few
TGCAGCGTTTCTAGCAGCTCCTACGAGCAGTACTTC
CSVSSSSYEQYF
>.|TRBV6-2/TRBV6-3|TRBJ2-5|few
TGTGCCAGCAGTACACAGGGCGCTGGTGGAGAGACCCAGTACTTC
CASSTQGAGGETQYF
>.|TRBV12-3/TRBV12-4|TRBJ2-3|.
TGTGCCACCTCACGACGAGAACGGACAGATACGCAGTATTTT
CATSRRERTDTQYF
>.|TRBV24-1|TRBJ2-1|many
TGTGCCATACGGGACAAGTACAATGAGCAGTTCTTC
CAIRDKYNEQFF
>TRBD1|TRBV25-1|TRBJ2-3|.
TGTGCCAGCCGGACAGGGGGCATCGCAGATACGCAGTATTTT
CASRTGGIADTQYF
>TRBD2|TRBV27|TRBJ2-2|once
TGTGCCAGCAGTTTATTGATAGGTTCTGCTAGCGGTTCGAACACCGGGGAGCTGTTTTTT
CASSLLIGSASGSNTGELFF
>.|TRBV19|TRBJ1-5|.
TGTGCCAGTAATGGGCCGGGACTGAGCAATCAGCCCCAGCATTTT
CASNGPGLSNQPQHF
>.|TRBV27|TRBJ2-3|few
TGTGCCAGCAGTTTGCTTAGGGATTTTGCCACAGATACGCAGTATTTT
CASSLLRDFATDTQYF
>.|TRBV6-2/TRBV6-3|TRBJ2-2|.
TGTGCCAGCAGTTACTCGGGCGGGAACACCGGGGAGCCGTTTTTT
CASSYSGGNTGEPFF
>.|TRBV27|TRBJ1-1|many
TGTGCCAGCAGTTTTTCCAGGGCGAGTATGAACACTGAAGCTTTCTTT
CASSFSRASMNTEAFF
>.|TRBV9|TRBJ2-5|few
TGTGCCAGCAGCACGACGGTTTACCAAGAGACCCAGTACTTC
CASSTTVYQETQYF
>.|TRBV12-3/TRBV12-4|TRBJ1-3|once
TGTGCCAGCAGTTTCGGAGGGGGCTCTGGAAACACCATATATTTT
CASSFGGGSGNTIYF
>.|TRBV20-1|TRBJ2-3|.
TGCAGTGCTAGCGGAGGGAGCACAGATACGCAGTATTTT
CSASGGSTDTQYF
>.|TRBV2|TRBJ2-7|few
TGTGCCAGCAGAGGAGACTATAATTCCGAGCAGTACTTC
CASRGDYNSEQYF
>.|TRBV20-1|TRBJ2-3|.
TGCAGTGCTAGAGAGGAGGCCGCCCCTAGTCCAGATACGCAGTATTTT
CSAREEAAPSPDTQYF
>TRBD1|TRBV6-5|TRBJ1-2|.
TGTGCCAGCAGTTACTCGAGTACAAGGGGGCGAGACTATGGCTACACCTTC
CASSYSSTRGRDYGYTF
>.|TRBV3-1|TRBJ1-2|.
TGTGCCAGCAGCCAAGAAACCTGGGGCTACACCTTC
CASSQETWGYTF
>TRBD2|TRBV2|TRBJ2-1|many
TGTGCCAGCAGTCCGAGCGGGAGTCCCTACAATGAGCAGTTCTTC
CASSPSGSPYNEQFF
>.|TRBV12-3/TRBV12-4|TRBJ1-2|many
TGTGCCAGCAGTTCGGGACGTCGCCGTGCTAACTATGGCTACACCTTC
CASSSGRRRANYGYTF
>.|TRBV30|TRBJ2-3|.
TGTGCCTGTTCCAGAGCGAGTACAGATACGCAGTATTTT
CACSRASTDTQYF
>.|TRBV5-1|TRBJ2-7|few
TGCGCCAAAAGGGATAGTCTTACGGAGCAGTACTTC
CAKRDSLTEQYF
>TRBD2|TRBV6-1|TRBJ2-5|.
TGTGCCAGCAGCCACTCGGGGGGAAAAGAGACCCAGTACTTC
CASSHSGGKETQYF
>TRBD1|TRBV7-9|TRBJ1-1|.
TGTGCCAGCAGCCGTACGGACAGGGGTCGAACTGAAGCTTTCTTT
CASSRTDRGRTEAFF
>TRBD2|TRBV10-3|TRBJ2-7|.
TGTGCCACCAGCAGAGGCGGGAGCAGCAACGAGCAGTACTTC
CATSRGGSSNEQYF
>TRBD2|TRBV3-1|TRBJ2-7|few
TGTGCCAGCAGACGCGCCAGCGGGAAGTCTCACGAGCAGTACTTC
CASRRASGKSHEQYF
>.|TRBV9|TRBJ2-1|few
TGTGCCAGCAGCAACCTGGACAGCTCCTACAATGAGCAGTTCTTC
CASSNLDSSYNEQFF
>.|TRBV7-2|TRBJ2-3|many
TGTGCCAGCAGCTTAGGGGGACTCACAGATACGCAGTATTTT
CASSLGGLTDTQYF
>.|TRBV2|TRBJ2-5|many
TGTGCCAGCAGTGTTGGACTTCAGCGGGAGACCCAGTACTTC
CASSVGLQRETQYF
>.|TRBV12-3/TRBV12-4|TRBJ2-7|many
TGTGCCAGCAGTTTTAGGTTCTCCTACGAGCAGTACTTC
CASSFRFSYEQYF
>.|TRBV12-3/TRBV12-4|TRBJ1-2|many
TGTGCCAGCAGTTTAAGCTCGGGACATCTCTATGGCTACACCTTC
CASSLSSGHLYGYTF
>.|TRBV11-3|TRBJ2-2|.
TGTGCCAGTGGAGCTAGCGTTACCGGGGAGCTGTTTTTT
CASGASVTGELFF
>TRBD2|TRBV29-1|TRBJ2-7|many
TGCAGCGTTGTACTAGCGGGAGGAGCCTACGAGCAGTACTTC
CSVVLAGGAYEQYF
>.|TRBV2|TRBJ1-5|many
TGTGCCAGCAGGGTACACGGAGATCAGCCCCAGCATTTT
CASRVHGDQPQHF
>TRBD2|TRBV7-3|TRBJ2-3|.
TGTGCCAGCAGCCCCCTAGGAGCGGGAGGGCCTTCTGATACGCAGTATTTT
CASSPLGAGGPSDTQYF